This T cell receptor (beta chain) is from a study of OX40 agonist ivuxolimab in advanced cancers. Sequencing used immunoSEQ multiplex PCR; TCRdb keeps in-frame clones, though not all of them. The table includes 82,000 or so clones, 80% to 95% detected once. Germline V gene lookup returns CDR1 MNHEY and CDR2 SMNVEV (reference sequence). Trimming pared 0 bases from V and 1 base from J, leaving 6 bases between. The CDR3 totals 15 residues. This chain joins TRBV27 and TRBJ2-2; D ambiguous. Sequencing used CD4+ or CD8+ T cells sorted from blood, obtained in a trial of the OX40 agonist ivuxolimab. The TCR comes from an adult with an advanced solid tumor such as melanoma, head and neck, liver or kidney cancer. As DNA, the CDR3 is TGTGCCAGCAGTTTATCCCGTCAGAACACCGGGGAGCTGTTTTTT. It yields the protein CASSLSRQNTGELFF.